These 14 T cell receptor beta chains were sequenced from one sample in a study of blood T cells in healthy people across ages. A second roughly 7 to 11 cycle PCR used barcoded and J-beta primers. TCRdb re-derived calls from the 5' RACE reads in MiXCR, one entry per CDR3 protein. The table has 1.5 million to 2 million distinct CDR3 sequences, 34% seen once. Sequencing used blood. These receptors came from a woman in her twenties or thirties in good health.

This chain uses TRBV7-3 with TRBJ1-1; tentatively, D is TRBD1 (6 bases). Germline loops: CDR1 SGHTA, CDR2 FQGTGA. This CDR3 is built from 16 residues. The V end was cut by 2 bases, the J end by 1 base, with 14 bases between. The CDR3 region has the DNA TGTGCCAGCAGCTTAGGGTACGGGGGGCCGAACACTGAAGCTTTCTTT. Protein product: CASSLGYGGPNTEAFF.

The chain links TRBV7-9 to TRBJ1-2, with 7 positions matching TRBD1. V gave up 4 bases and J gave up 0 bases; unmatched junction bases: 5. The CDR3 loop spans 15 amino acids. Germline V gives CDR1 SEHNR, CDR2 FQNEAQ (reference sequence). CDR3 sequence reads: CASSSWDSTNYGYTF. DNA of the CDR3: TGTGCCAGCAGCTCCTGGGACAGCACTAACTATGGCTACACCTTC.

The V and J genes are TRBV5-5 and TRBJ2-5; the D call may be TRBD1 or TRBD2 (5 bases each). This CDR3 is 14 amino acids long. Germline V gives CDR1 SGHKS, CDR2 YYEKEE (reference sequence). Trimming pared 6 bases from V and 1 base from J, leaving 13 bases between. Here the CDR3 DNA reads TGTGCCAGCACCCTCGGGGCGGCCCAAGAGACCCAGTACTTC. Translating it yields CASTLGAAQETQYF.

This clonotype was counted once. The chain joins TRBV25-1 to TRBJ1-2; 8 nucleotides align to TRBD1. V shed 1 base, J shed 5 bases, and the junction held 9 bases outside the gene matches. The CDR3 loop spans 16 amino acids. Germline-derived CDR1 and CDR2 are MGHDK and SYGVNS. CDR3 loop: CASSESGQGGIYGYTF. DNA of the CDR3: TGTGCCAGCAGTGAATCAGGACAGGGTGGAATATATGGCTACACCTTC.

This clonotype was seen more than once but under ten times. J is TRBJ1-1 and V is TRBV12-3 or TRBV12-4, with 7 bases matching TRBD1. The J segment lost 1 base and the V segment lost 3 bases, leaving 2 bases of the junction unmatched. The CDR3 length is 14 residues. CDR3 nucleotides: TGTGCCAGCAGTTTTTACAGGGGGAACACTGAAGCTTTCTTT. Its protein is CASSFYRGNTEAFF.

J is TRBJ2-3 and V is TRBV7-2; 7 nucleotides agree with TRBD2. V shed 5 bases and J 6 bases; nucleotides not matched to a gene: 11. Germline V CDR1 and CDR2: SGHTA, FQGNSA. The length of the CDR3 is 15 residues. CDR3 nucleotide sequence: TGTGCCAGCAGCATCGTCTCCACGCGGGAGGATACGCAGTATTTT. Residues: CASSIVSTREDTQYF.

This clonotype was seen a few times. V is TRBV28 and J is TRBJ2-7, with TRBD2 matching 11 bases. This CDR3 region has 17 residues. The V and J ends lost 3 bases and 1 base, in that order; junction bases with no gene match: 8. Germline-derived CDR1 and CDR2 are MDHEN and SYDVKM. The chain's CDR3 is CASSFPSGTSGSYEQYF. Here the CDR3 DNA reads TGTGCCAGCAGTTTTCCTTCCGGGACTAGCGGATCCTACGAGCAGTACTTC.

This clonotype came up a few times. The chain joins TRBV7-2 to TRBJ2-5; 12 bases agree with TRBD2. After removal of 0 bases from V and 1 base from J, the junction contained 6 bases not matched to a gene. Germline V lookup: CDR1 SGHTA, CDR2 FQGNSA. The CDR3 contains 18 residues. CDR3 sequence (DNA): TGTGCCAGCAGCTTAGCCCCTTTGACTAGCGGGGGCCAAGAGACCCAGTACTTC. Its translation is CASSLAPLTSGGQETQYF.

This rearrangement joins TRBV20-1 to TRBJ2-2; 14 bases agree with TRBD2. The germline V gene has CDR1 DFQATT and CDR2 SNEGSKA (reference sequence). The CDR3 totals 16 residues. V gave up 6 bases and J gave up 0 bases; unmatched junction bases: 3. The CDR3 region is CSAGLAGAANTGELFF. CDR3 coding DNA: TGCAGTGCGGGACTAGCGGGGGCGGCGAACACCGGGGAGCTGTTTTTT.

This chain uses TRBV12-5 with TRBJ2-1, with 9 bases aligning to TRBD1. Germline assignment: CDR1 LGHNT and CDR2 FRNRAP. The CDR3 sequence is 15 residues long. Trimming cost V 1 base and J 4 bases; bases outside gene matches: 2. CDR3 nucleotide sequence: TGTGCTAGTGGTTTGGGACAGGGGGTTTACAATGAGCAGTTCTTC. Residues: CASGLGQGVYNEQFF.

In the case of this clonotype: This clone may be a read error of a much larger clone one base away. The V and J genes are TRBV4-1 and TRBJ2-5; 7 bases are shared with TRBD1. From germline, CDR1 is MGHRA and CDR2 YSYEKL. The CDR3 consists of 16 residues. The CDR3 spells CASGQLTGVREETQYF. In DNA form, the CDR3 reads TGCGCCAGCGGCCAATTAACAGGGGTTCGAGAAGAGACCCAGTACTTC.

V and J are TRBV4-1 and TRBJ1-1; 7 positions agree with TRBD1. The germline V gene has CDR1 MGHRA and CDR2 YSYEKL. The CDR3 is 15 residues long. V lost 5 bases to trimming and J lost 4 bases; unmatched junction nucleotides: 10. Here the CDR3 reads CASSVKGGSGTEAFF. The CDR3 region has the DNA TGCGCCAGCAGCGTCAAAGGGGGCTCGGGCACTGAAGCTTTCTTT.

The genes are TRBV5-1 and TRBJ1-5, with a weak D call TRBD1 (6 bases). Germline V CDR1 and CDR2: SGHRS, YFSETQ. The CDR3 runs 14 residues. Trimming shortened V by 4 bases and J by 5 bases, and 13 bases separated the two germline ends. CDR3 protein: CASSEAGVHQPQHF. The DNA for the CDR3 is TGCGCCAGCAGCGAGGCAGGGGTGCATCAGCCCCAGCATTTT.

This clonotype was observed at least ten times. The chain links TRBV3-1 to TRBJ2-3; a weak D match, TRBD2 (6 bases). Trimming left V 8 bases short and J 1 base short, with 13 bases between. CDR3 length equals 14 residues. Germline V lookup: CDR1 LGHDT, CDR2 YNNKEL (reference sequence). The CDR3: CASGRRGGTDTQYF. In nucleotides, the CDR3 is TGTGCCAGCGGACGGCGCGGGGGCACAGATACGCAGTATTTT.